This TCR beta chain emerged from a study of long-term antiretroviral therapy in people with HIV. The germline V gene encodes CDR1 ENHRY and CDR2 SYGVKD. Trimming shortened V by 4 bases and J by 3 bases, and 7 bases separated the two germline ends. The CDR3 covers 13 residues. General observations from the study: Diversity went up after ART and still fell short of transplant donor controls.

A word on this clone: The antigen is undetermined.

The libraries were made with immunoSEQ v3.0 at survey level. The table came from immunoSEQ multiplex PCR; TCRdb's copy has only in-frame clones and leaves some out. The sample shows around 15,000 clones, over 70% of them seen only once. PBMC samples from each donor numbered at least one pre-ART and at least two post-ART. In each sample, about 0.95-10 million cryopreserved PBMC were present before DNA extraction. V is TRBV10-3 and J is TRBJ1-5; maybe TRBD1 (5 bases). This sequence was found in a man between 40 and 49 years old with HIV. This sample comprised unsorted PBMCs, obtained 2.1 years after starting antiretroviral therapy. The CDR3 bases are TGTGCCATCAGTGGACAGTTCAATCAGCCCCAGCATTTT. Translating gives CAISGQFNQPQHF.